The sequence of this T cell receptor (beta chain) was determined in a study of blood T cell repertoires in COVID-19. On the study more broadly: PBMCs, B-cell-depleted T cells, or T cells provided the cDNA or gDNA that made up the material.

Clinical histories supplied by participants themselves formed the basis of cohort assignment. Before being deemed recovered, Cohort 3 donors had two negative PCRs, clearance, or symptom resolution. Assay: immunoSEQ multiplex PCR; the TCRdb copy retains only in-frame clones and omits some. The data hold around 250,000 clones, with roughly 88% observed a single time. The sequencing input was PBMCs or T cells enriched from blood (not recorded which). The clonotype originates from a woman aged 45-59 years who had recovered from COVID-19.

The CDR3 sequence: CASSHLSGDSPLHF. The CDR3, as DNA: TGTGCCAGCAGCCATTTGTCCGGTGATTCACCCCTCCACTTT. The chain is built from TRBV3-1 (or the pseudogene TRBV3-2) and TRBJ1-6, with D unresolved. The CDR3 contains 14 residues. CDR1 is LGHDT, CDR2 YNNKEL, per germline (reference sequence). Trimming removed 3 bases from V and 8 bases from J, with 11 bases in between.